This T cell receptor beta chain was obtained from a study of T cell repertoires in cytomegalovirus infection. Turning to the study itself: Selection of CMV epitopes for the study included recently identified HLA-C-restricted and well-studied HLA-B-restricted ones.

V was clipped by 5 bases and J by 5 bases; unmatched bases: 7. Germline assignment: CDR1 MNHNS and CDR2 SASEGT. The CDR3 contains 15 residues. TCRdb passed the reads through MiXCR, listing each CDR3 protein once. The sample contains approximately 470,000 distinct CDR3 sequences, about 44% of which appear only once. Whole-study findings and limits: Clonotypes of TCR beta that were HLA-C-restricted and CMV-specific dominated the ex vivo response.

Comments on this clonotype: Antigen: not known.

The TCR was taken from a human donor in good health (CMV status not recorded). Some clones in this sample may be carry-over from other donors' samples. The chain combines TRBV6-1 with TRBJ1-4, with 8 nucleotides matching TRBD1. Source: cultured PBMCs, taken from culture after CMV antigen stimulation. Here the CDR3 reads CASSTRTGSNEKLFF. The CDR3 DNA is TGTGCCAGCAGTACAAGGACAGGGTCGAATGAAAAACTGTTTTTT.